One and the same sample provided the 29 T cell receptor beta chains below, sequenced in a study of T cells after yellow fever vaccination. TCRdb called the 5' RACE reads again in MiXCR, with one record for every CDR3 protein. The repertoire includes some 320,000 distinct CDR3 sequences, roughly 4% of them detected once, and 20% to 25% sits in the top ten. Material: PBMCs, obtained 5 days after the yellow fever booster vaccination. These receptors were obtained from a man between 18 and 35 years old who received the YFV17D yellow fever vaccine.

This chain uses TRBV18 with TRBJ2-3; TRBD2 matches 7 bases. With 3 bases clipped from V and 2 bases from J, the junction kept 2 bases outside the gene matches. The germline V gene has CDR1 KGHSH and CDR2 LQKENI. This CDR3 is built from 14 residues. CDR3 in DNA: TGTGCCAGCTCACCCGGGGGGTTCACAGATACGCAGTATTTT. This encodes CASSPGGFTDTQYF.

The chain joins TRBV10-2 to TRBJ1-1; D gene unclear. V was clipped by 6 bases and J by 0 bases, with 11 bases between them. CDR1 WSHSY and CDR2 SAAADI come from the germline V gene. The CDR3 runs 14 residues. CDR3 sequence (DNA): TGCGCCAGCAGGGATGTAGTCGTGAACACTGAAGCTTTCTTT. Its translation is CASRDVVVNTEAFF.

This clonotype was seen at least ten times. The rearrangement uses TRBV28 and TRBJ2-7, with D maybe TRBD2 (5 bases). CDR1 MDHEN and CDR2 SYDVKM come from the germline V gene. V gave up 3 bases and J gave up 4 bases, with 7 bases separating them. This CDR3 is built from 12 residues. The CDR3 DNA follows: TGTGCCAGCAGTTTTCGGGGTTACGAGCAGTACGTC. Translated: CASSFRGYEQYV.

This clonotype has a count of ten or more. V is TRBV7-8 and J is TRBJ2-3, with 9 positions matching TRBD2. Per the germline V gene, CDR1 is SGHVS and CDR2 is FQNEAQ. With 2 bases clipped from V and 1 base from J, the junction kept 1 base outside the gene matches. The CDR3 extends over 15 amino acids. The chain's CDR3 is CASSLKRGGTDTQYF. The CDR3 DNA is TGTGCCAGCAGCTTAAAGCGGGGGGGCACAGATACGCAGTATTTT.

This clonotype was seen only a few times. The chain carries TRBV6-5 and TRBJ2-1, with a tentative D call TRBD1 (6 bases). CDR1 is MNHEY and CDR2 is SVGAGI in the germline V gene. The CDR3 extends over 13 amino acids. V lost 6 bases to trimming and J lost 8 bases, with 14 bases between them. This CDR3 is CASSQGWMDEQFF. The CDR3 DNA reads TGTGCCAGCAGCCAGGGGTGGATGGATGAGCAGTTCTTC.

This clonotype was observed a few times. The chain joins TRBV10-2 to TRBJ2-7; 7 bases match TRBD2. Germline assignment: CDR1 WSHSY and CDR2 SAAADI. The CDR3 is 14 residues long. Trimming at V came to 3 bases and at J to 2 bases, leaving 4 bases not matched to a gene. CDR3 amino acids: CASSETLAAYEQYF. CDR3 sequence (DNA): TGCGCCAGCAGTGAAACTCTAGCGGCCTACGAGCAGTACTTC.

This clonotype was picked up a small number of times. The DNA of the CDR3 is TGTGCCAGCAGTACCGCCTTCTCTGGGGCCAACGTCCTGACTTTC. This translates into CASSTAFSGANVLTF. The chain carries TRBV6-5 and TRBJ2-6, with unresolved D. V dropped 5 bases and J dropped 0 bases, with 8 bases sitting between them. Germline CDR1 reads MNHEY; CDR2 reads SVGAGI. There are 15 residues in the CDR3.

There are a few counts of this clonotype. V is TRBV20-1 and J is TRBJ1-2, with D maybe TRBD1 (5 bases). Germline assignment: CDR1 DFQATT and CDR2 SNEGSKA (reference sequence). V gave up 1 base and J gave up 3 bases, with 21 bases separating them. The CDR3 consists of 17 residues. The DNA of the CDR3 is TGCAGTGCTAGAGTAGTTTCAATAGGGGAACCCGACTATGGCTACACCTTC. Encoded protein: CSARVVSIGEPDYGYTF.

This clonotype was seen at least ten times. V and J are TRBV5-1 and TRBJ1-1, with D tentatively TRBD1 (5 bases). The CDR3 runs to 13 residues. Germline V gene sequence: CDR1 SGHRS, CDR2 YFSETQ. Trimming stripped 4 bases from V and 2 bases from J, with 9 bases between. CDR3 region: CASSGTENTEAFF. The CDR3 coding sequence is TGCGCCAGCAGCGGGACGGAAAACACTGAAGCTTTCTTT.

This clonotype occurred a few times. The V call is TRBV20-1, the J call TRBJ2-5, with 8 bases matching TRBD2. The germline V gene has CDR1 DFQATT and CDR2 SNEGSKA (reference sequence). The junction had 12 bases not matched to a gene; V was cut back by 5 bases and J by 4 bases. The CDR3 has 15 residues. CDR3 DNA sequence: TGCAGTGCTCCCCAGCGGGGGCGGTCTACAGAGACCCAGTACTTC. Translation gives CSAPQRGRSTETQYF.

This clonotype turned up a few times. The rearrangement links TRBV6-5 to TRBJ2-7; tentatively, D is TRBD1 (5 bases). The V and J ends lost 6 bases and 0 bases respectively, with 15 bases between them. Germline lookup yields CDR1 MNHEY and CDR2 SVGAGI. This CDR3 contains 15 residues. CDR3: CASRFRDYYSYEQYF. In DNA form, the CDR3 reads TGTGCCAGCAGGTTCAGGGATTATTACTCCTACGAGCAGTACTTC.

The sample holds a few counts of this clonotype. The CDR3 loop reads CASSQDWSTQNIQYF. CDR3 coding DNA: TGTGCCAGCAGCCAAGATTGGAGCACCCAAAACATTCAGTACTTC. The chain recombines TRBV3-1 with TRBJ2-4; D gene uncertain. The germline V gene encodes CDR1 LGHDT and CDR2 YNNKEL (reference sequence). V was cut by 0 bases and J by 5 bases, with 11 bases left in between. The CDR3 loop spans 15 amino acids.

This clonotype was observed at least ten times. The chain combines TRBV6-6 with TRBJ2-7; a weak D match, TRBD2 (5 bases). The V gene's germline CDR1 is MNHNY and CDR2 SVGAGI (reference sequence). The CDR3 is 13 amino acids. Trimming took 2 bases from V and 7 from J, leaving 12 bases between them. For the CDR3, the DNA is TGTGCCAGCAGTTACGGTATCCCGGGGGAGCAGTACGTC. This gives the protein CASSYGIPGEQYV.

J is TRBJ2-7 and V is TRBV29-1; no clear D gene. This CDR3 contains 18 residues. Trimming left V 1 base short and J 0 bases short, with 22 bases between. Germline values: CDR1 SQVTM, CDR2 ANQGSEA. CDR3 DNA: TGCAGCGTTGAAGCCCTGGGCGCTCATATCGGCTCCTCCTACGAGCAGTACGTC. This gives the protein CSVEALGAHIGSSYEQYV.

CDR3: CASSLYRGNTIYF. The CDR3 region has the DNA TGTGCCAGCAGCTTGTACAGGGGAAACACCATATATTTT. V and J are TRBV5-6 and TRBJ1-3; D is possibly TRBD1 (5 bases). Trimming took off 1 base at V and 4 bases at J, with 6 bases between the two ends. This CDR3 comprises 13 residues. The germline gives CDR1 SGHDT, CDR2 YYEEEE. The complete variable domain, with remaining parts taken from reference TRBV5-6 and TRBJ1-3, reads DAGVTQSPTHLIKTRGQQVTLRCSPKSGHDTVSWYQQALGQGPQFIFQYYEEEERQRGNFPDRFSGHQFPNYSSELNVNALLLGDSALYLCASSLYRGNTIYFGEGSWLTVV.

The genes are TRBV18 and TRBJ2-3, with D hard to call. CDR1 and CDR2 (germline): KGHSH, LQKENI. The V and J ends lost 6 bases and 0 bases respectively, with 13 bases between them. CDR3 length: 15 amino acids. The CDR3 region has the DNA TGTGCCAGCTCCGCCCTAGGGATTAGCACAGATACGCAGTATTTT. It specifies CASSALGISTDTQYF.

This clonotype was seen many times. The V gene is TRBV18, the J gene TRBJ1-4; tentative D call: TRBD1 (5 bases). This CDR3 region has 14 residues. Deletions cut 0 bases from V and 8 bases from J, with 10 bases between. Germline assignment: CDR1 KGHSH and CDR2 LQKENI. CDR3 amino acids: CASSPPTGGEKLFF. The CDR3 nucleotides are TGTGCCAGCTCACCACCGACCGGGGGAGAAAAACTGTTTTTT.

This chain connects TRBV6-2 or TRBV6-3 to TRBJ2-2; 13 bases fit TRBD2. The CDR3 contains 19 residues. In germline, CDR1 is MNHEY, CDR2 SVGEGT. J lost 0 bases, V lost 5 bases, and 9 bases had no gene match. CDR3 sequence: CASSTSGLAGASNTGELFF. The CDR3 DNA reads TGTGCCAGCAGTACATCCGGACTAGCGGGGGCCTCGAACACCGGGGAGCTGTTTTTT.

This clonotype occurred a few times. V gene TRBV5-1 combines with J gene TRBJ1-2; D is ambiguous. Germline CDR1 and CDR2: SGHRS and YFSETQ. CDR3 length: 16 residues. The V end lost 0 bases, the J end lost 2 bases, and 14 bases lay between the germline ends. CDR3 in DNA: TGCGCCAGCAGCTTGGCGGTGGTGGGAGGAAACTATGGCTACACCTTC. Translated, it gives CASSLAVVGGNYGYTF.

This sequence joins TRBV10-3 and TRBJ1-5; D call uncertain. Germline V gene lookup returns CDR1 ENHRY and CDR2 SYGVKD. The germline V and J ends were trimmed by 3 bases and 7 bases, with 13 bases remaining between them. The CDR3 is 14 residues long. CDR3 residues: CAISETSEAQPQHF. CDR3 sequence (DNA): TGTGCCATCAGTGAAACCTCTGAGGCCCAGCCCCAGCATTTT.

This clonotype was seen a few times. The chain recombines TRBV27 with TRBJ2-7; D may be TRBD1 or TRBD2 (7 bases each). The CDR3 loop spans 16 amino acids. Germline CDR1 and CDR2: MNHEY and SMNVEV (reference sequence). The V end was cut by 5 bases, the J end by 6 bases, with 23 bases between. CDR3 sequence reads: CASSPGGRGSTCEQYF. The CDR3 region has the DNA TGTGCCAGCAGTCCAGGGGGGCGGGGGTCTACCTGCGAGCAGTACTTC.

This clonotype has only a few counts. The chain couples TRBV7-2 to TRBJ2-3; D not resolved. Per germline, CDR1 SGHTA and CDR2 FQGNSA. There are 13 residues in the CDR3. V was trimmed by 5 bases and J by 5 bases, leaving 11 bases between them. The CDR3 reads CASSPALLDTQYF. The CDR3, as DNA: TGTGCCAGCAGCCCGGCCCTTTTAGATACGCAGTATTTT. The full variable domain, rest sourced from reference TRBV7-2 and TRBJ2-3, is GAGVSQSPSNKVTEKGKDVELRCDPISGHTALYWYRQSLGQGLEFLIYFQGNSAPDKSGLPSDRFSAERTGGSVSTLTIQRTQQEDSAVYLCASSPALLDTQYFGPGTRLTVL.

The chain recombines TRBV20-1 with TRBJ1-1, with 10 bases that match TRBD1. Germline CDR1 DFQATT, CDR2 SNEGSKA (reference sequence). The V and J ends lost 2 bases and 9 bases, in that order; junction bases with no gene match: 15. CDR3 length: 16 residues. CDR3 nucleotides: TGCAGTGCTAGAACCACCGTGGGACAGGGGCTAGGTAAAGCTTTCTTT. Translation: CSARTTVGQGLGKAFF.

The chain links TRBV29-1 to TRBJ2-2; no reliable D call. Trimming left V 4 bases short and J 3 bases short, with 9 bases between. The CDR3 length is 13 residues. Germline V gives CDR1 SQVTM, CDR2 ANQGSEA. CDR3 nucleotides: TGCAGCGTTGTAGGCAGAGACACCGGGGAGCTGTTTTTT. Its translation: CSVVGRDTGELFF.

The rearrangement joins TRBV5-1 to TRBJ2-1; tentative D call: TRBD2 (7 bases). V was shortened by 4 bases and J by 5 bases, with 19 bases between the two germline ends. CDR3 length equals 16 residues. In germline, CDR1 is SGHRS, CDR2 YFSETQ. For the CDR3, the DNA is TGCGCCAGCAGCCCCGAGGGGGGGGAGTGGAACAATGAGCAGTTCTTC. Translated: CASSPEGGEWNNEQFF.

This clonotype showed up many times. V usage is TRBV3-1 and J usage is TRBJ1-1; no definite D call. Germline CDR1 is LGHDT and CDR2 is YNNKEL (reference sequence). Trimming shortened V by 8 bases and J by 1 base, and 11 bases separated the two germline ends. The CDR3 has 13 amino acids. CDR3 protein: CASSIGRNTEAFF. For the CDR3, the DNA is TGTGCCAGCTCAATCGGTCGGAACACTGAAGCTTTCTTT.

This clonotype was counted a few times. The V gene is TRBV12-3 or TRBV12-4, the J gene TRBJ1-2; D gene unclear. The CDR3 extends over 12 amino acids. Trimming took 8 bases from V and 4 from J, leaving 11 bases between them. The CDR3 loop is CASVGGPYGYTF. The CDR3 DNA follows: TGTGCCAGCGTCGGAGGCCCCTATGGCTACACCTTC.

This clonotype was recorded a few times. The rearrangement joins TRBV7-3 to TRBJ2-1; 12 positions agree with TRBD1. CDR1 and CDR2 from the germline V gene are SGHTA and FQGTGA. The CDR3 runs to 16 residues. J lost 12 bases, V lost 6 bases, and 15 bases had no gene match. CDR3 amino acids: CASSYEPGQGALVQFF. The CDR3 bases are TGTGCCAGCAGTTACGAACCGGGACAGGGGGCGCTTGTGCAGTTCTTC. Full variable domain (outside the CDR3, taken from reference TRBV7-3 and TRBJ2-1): GAGVSQTPSNKVTEKGKYVELRCDPISGHTALYWYRQSLGQGPEFLIYFQGTGAADDSGLPNDRFFAVRPEGSVSTLKIQRTERGDSAVYLCASSYEPGQGALVQFFGPGTRLTVL.

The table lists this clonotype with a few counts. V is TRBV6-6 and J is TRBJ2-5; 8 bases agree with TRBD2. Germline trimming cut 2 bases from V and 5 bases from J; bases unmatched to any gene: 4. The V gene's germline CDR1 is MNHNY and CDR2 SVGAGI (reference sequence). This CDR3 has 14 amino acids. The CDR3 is CASSYRGGMETQYF. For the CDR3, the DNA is TGTGCCAGCAGTTACCGCGGGGGGATGGAGACCCAGTACTTC.